The 16 T cell receptor beta chains below all came from one sample that was sequenced in a study of Tregs in tolerant kidney transplant recipients. Profiling relied on immunoSEQ multiplex PCR, and the TCRdb table lists in-frame clones only, not all of them. The data hold some 90,000 clones, with about 92% observed a single time. The specimen was CD8+ T cells from blood. All receptors come from a human donor in good health.

The chain couples TRBV13 to TRBJ1-2; D not resolved. Germline-derived CDR1 and CDR2 are PRHDT and FYEKMQ (reference sequence). V lost 0 bases, J lost 4 bases, and 3 bases lay in between. The CDR3 covers 12 residues. The CDR3 spells CASSLGGYGYTF. As DNA, the CDR3 is TGTGCCAGCAGCTTAGGTGGCTATGGCTACACCTTC. Full variable domain (missing parts from reference TRBV13 and TRBJ1-2): AAGVIQSPRHLIKEKRETATLKCYPIPRHDTVYWYQQGPGQDPQFLISFYEKMQSDKGSIPDRFSAQQFSDYHSELNMSSLELGDSALYFCASSLGGYGYTFGSGTRLTVV.

The CDR3 reads CASSLGQGLHEQFF. Here the CDR3 DNA reads TGCGCCAGCAGCTTGGGCCAGGGTTTACATGAGCAGTTCTTC. The chain couples TRBV5-1 to TRBJ2-1, with D possibly being TRBD1 (5 bases). The germline gives CDR1 SGHRS, CDR2 YFSETQ. The CDR3 runs 14 residues. V shed 0 bases and J shed 8 bases, with 12 bases lying between them.

The CDR3 DNA follows: TGCGCCAGCAGCGCCCTGGCGGGGGGGCCGAACAATGAGCAGTTCTTC. It translates to CASSALAGGPNNEQFF. The J gene is TRBJ2-1, the V gene TRBV4-1, with TRBD2 matching over 9 bases. CDR3 length: 16 amino acids. In germline, CDR1 is MGHRA, CDR2 YSYEKL. Losses at the gene ends were 5 bases for V and 5 bases for J; bases not matched to a gene: 10.

This clone was picked up a small number of times. The chain combines TRBV4-1 with TRBJ1-5; a weak D match, TRBD1 (6 bases). The CDR3 covers 17 residues. V lost 0 bases, J lost 0 bases, and 12 bases lay in between. Germline assignment: CDR1 MGHRA and CDR2 YSYEKL. Here the CDR3 reads CASSQEGGTYSNQPQHF. In nucleotides, the CDR3 is TGCGCCAGCAGCCAAGAAGGGGGGACATATAGCAATCAGCCCCAGCATTTT.

Here the CDR3 reads CASSDQPGSYTF. The CDR3 DNA follows: TGTGCCAGCAGCGATCAGCCAGGGAGCTACACCTTC. The rearrangement joins TRBV9 to TRBJ1-2; D is possibly TRBD1 (5 bases). The CDR3 covers 12 residues. The germline CDR1 and CDR2 sequences are SGDLS and YYNGEE. V was clipped by 3 bases and J by 9 bases, with 12 bases between them.

The V call is TRBV6-5, the J call TRBJ2-1; D is uncertain. The CDR3 covers 11 residues. The V and J ends lost 5 bases and 9 bases respectively, with 8 bases between them. In germline, CDR1 is MNHEY, CDR2 SVGAGI. CDR3 in DNA: TGTGCCAGCAGTGAAGCGTCTGAGCAGTTCTTC. Encoded protein: CASSEASEQFF.

The chain couples TRBV7-3 to TRBJ2-3; D perhaps matches TRBD2 (5 bases). The ends were cut back, 5 bases at V and 1 base at J, with 13 bases in the middle. CDR3 length: 15 residues. CDR1 and CDR2 from the germline V gene are SGHTA and FQGTGA. The CDR3 here is CASSPLTGGTDTQYF. The CDR3 nucleotides read TGTGCCAGCAGCCCACTCACCGGGGGCACAGATACGCAGTATTTT.

DNA for the CDR3: TGTGCCAGCCGACGTTGGATTCAAGAGACCCAGTACTTC. It encodes CASRRWIQETQYF. The V gene is TRBV6-1, the J gene TRBJ2-5, with D unresolved. This CDR3 region has 13 residues. The germline CDR1 and CDR2 sequences are MNHNS and SASEGT. Trimming removed 8 bases from V and 2 bases from J, with 12 bases in between.

The chain has TRBV6-6 and TRBJ2-4; the D is unclear. Looked up from germline, CDR1 is MNHNY and CDR2 is SVGAGI (reference sequence). V was clipped by 2 bases and J by 8 bases, with 10 bases between them. This CDR3 has 13 residues. The CDR3 nucleotides read TGTGCCAGCAGTTACGGACCGACGGACATTCAGTACTTC. Encoded protein: CASSYGPTDIQYF.

V and J are TRBV7-2 and TRBJ2-1; no clear D. This CDR3 comprises 14 residues. The V end was cut by 0 bases, the J end by 4 bases, with 7 bases between. Per the germline V gene, CDR1 is SGHTA and CDR2 is FQGNSA. The chain's CDR3 is CASSLAPGYNEQFF. The CDR3, as DNA: TGTGCCAGCAGCTTAGCACCCGGATACAATGAGCAGTTCTTC. Together with reference TRBV7-2 and TRBJ2-1, the CDR3 gives the full variable domain: GAGVSQSPSNKVTEKGKDVELRCDPISGHTALYWYRQSLGQGLEFLIYFQGNSAPDKSGLPSDRFSAERTGGSVSTLTIQRTQQEDSAVYLCASSLAPGYNEQFFGPGTRLTVL.

The chain is built from TRBV29-1 and TRBJ2-2; D is tentatively TRBD1 or TRBD2 (5 bases each). Germline CDR1 is SQVTM and CDR2 is ANQGSEA. Trimming stripped 3 bases from V and 0 bases from J, with 8 bases between. The CDR3 extends over 14 amino acids. DNA for the CDR3: TGCAGCGTTGATCGGGGCACGAACACCGGGGAGCTGTTTTTT. Translating gives CSVDRGTNTGELFF.

For this clone: Other DNA sequences within the sample encode an identical CDR3. The chain is built from TRBV9 and TRBJ1-1; possible D gene TRBD1, 5 bases. This CDR3 region has 12 residues. The V end lost 3 bases, the J end lost 4 bases, and 7 bases lay between the germline ends. Germline CDR1 SGDLS, CDR2 YYNGEE. CDR3 bases: TGTGCCAGCAGCGCCGGGGGCACTGAAGCTTTCTTT. Translating gives CASSAGGTEAFF.

V usage is TRBV7-6 and J usage is TRBJ2-7; TRBD1 or TRBD2 may be the D gene (5 bases each). Trimming stripped 0 bases from V and 0 bases from J, with 9 bases between. Per the germline V gene, CDR1 is SGHVS and CDR2 is FNYEAQ. The CDR3 is 15 amino acids. The DNA of the CDR3 is TGTGCCAGCAGCTTAGCGAAGGGGAGCTCCTACGAGCAGTACTTC. Its protein is CASSLAKGSSYEQYF.

In this sample, this clone turned up once. This chain uses TRBV5-4 with TRBJ1-1, with D possibly matching TRBD1 (5 bases). The V end lost 1 base, the J end lost 3 bases, and 16 bases lay between the germline ends. Germline CDR1 is SGHNT and CDR2 is YYREEE (reference sequence). This CDR3 has 16 amino acids. Here the CDR3 reads CASSLLTGGEDTEAFF. CDR3 bases: TGTGCCAGCAGCTTGTTAACGGGGGGAGAGGACACTGAAGCTTTCTTT.

The rearrangement joins TRBV10-2 to TRBJ2-3; tentatively, D is TRBD1 or TRBD2 (6 bases each). The V end was cut by 2 bases, the J end by 5 bases, with 17 bases between. The CDR3 extends over 16 amino acids. Germline values: CDR1 WSHSY, CDR2 SAAADI. The DNA for the CDR3 is TGCGCCAGCAGTGAGCCAGTGGGGGGCAGTGGAGATACGCAGTATTTT. Translation: CASSEPVGGSGDTQYF.

This clone is classed as medium-sized. V and J are TRBV7-2 and TRBJ2-3, with TRBD2 matching 11 bases. Germline values: CDR1 SGHTA, CDR2 FQGNSA. The CDR3 has 16 residues. V trimming: 4 bases; J trimming: 4 bases; junction bases outside the gene matches: 7. DNA for the CDR3: TGTGCCAGCAGCTCCCCCCTGGGACTAGCGGCAGATACGCAGTATTTT. Translated, it gives CASSSPLGLAADTQYF. The entire variable domain, with the rest obtained from reference TRBV7-2 and TRBJ2-3, is as follows: GAGVSQSPSNKVTEKGKDVELRCDPISGHTALYWYRQSLGQGLEFLIYFQGNSAPDKSGLPSDRFSAERTGGSVSTLTIQRTQQEDSAVYLCASSSPLGLAADTQYFGPGTRLTVL.